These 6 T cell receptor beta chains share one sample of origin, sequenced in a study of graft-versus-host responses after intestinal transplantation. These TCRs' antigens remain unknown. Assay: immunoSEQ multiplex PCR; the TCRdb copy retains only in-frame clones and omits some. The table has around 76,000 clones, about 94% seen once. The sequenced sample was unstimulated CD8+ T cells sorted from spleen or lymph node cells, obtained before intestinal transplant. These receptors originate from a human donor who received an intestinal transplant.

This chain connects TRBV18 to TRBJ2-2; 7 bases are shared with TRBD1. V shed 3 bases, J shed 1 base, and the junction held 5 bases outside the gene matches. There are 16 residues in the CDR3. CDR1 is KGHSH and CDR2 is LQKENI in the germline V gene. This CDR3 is CASSPRHRGNTGELFF. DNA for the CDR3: TGTGCCAGCTCACCCCGGCACAGGGGGAACACCGGGGAGCTGTTTTTT.

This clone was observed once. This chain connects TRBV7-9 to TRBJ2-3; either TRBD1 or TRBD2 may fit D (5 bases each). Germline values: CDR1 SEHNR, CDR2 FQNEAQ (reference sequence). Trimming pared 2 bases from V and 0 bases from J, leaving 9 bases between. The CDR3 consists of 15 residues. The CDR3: CASSLLGRSTDTQYF. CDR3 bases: TGTGCCAGCAGCTTACTGGGACGTAGCACAGATACGCAGTATTTT.

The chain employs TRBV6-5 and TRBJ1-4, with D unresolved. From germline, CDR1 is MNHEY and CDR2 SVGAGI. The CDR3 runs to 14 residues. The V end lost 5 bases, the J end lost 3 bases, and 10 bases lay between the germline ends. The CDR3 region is CASSPTAANEKLFF. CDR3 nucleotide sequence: TGTGCCAGCAGTCCAACGGCTGCTAATGAAAAACTGTTTTTT.

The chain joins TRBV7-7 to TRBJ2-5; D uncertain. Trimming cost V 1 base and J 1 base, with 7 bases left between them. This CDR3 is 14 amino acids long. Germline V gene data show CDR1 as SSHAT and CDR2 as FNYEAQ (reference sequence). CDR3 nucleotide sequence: TGTGCCAGCAGCTTAGAGGTAGCCCAAGAGACCCAGTACTTC. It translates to CASSLEVAQETQYF.

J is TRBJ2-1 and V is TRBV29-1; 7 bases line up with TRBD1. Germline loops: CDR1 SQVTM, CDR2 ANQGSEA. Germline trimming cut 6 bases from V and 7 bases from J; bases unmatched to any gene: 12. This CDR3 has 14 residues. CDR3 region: CSVPGQRGPNEQFF. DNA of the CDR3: TGCAGCGTGCCGGGACAGAGAGGGCCTAATGAGCAGTTCTTC.

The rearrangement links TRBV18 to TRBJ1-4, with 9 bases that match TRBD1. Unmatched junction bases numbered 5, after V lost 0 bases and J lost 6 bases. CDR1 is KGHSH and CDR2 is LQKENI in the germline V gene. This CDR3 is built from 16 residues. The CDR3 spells CASSPPLDRGYEKLFF. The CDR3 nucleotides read TGTGCCAGCTCACCACCCTTAGACAGGGGGTATGAAAAACTGTTTTTT.